This passage covers 15 T cell receptor beta chains from one sample sequenced in a study of a mutant IDH1 vaccine in newly diagnosed glioma. These receptors have no identified antigens. The time point was: week 11, during vaccination. Doses comprised 300 ug of mutant IDH1 20-mer peptide each, plus topical imiquimod. Sequencing was performed with immunoSEQ multiplex PCR; in TCRdb, only in-frame clones are kept and a portion is missing. The sample lists around 41,000 clones, about four fifths occurring once. The input for sequencing was PBMCs, taken from a glioma patient whose treatment included an IDH1 peptide vaccine. Source of these receptors: a man in his forties with glioma.

The chain joins TRBV4-2 to TRBJ2-7; weak D call: TRBD2 (6 bases). The V gene's germline CDR1 is LGHNA and CDR2 YNFKEQ. This CDR3 is 17 amino acids long. With 0 bases removed from V and 4 bases from J, the gap between germline ends came to 19 bases. The CDR3 region is CASSQEGTFGGLYEQYF. The CDR3 DNA follows: TGTGCCAGCAGCCAAGAAGGGACCTTCGGGGGACTTTACGAGCAGTACTTC.

The genes are TRBV18 and TRBJ2-5; 9 bases line up with TRBD2. CDR3 length equals 18 residues. Germline CDR1 reads KGHSH; CDR2 reads LQKENI. Unmatched junction bases numbered 12, after V lost 3 bases and J lost 1 base. CDR3 in amino acids: CASSPLGRGGRAQETQYF. CDR3 DNA sequence: TGTGCCAGCTCACCGTTGGGTCGAGGCGGGAGGGCCCAAGAGACCCAGTACTTC.

In this sample, this clone turned up a few times. This sequence joins TRBV29-1 and TRBJ2-2; D call uncertain. This CDR3 is built from 11 residues. The germline V gene encodes CDR1 SQVTM and CDR2 ANQGSEA. Trimming stripped 1 base from V and 7 bases from J, with 4 bases between. The CDR3 nucleotides read TGCAGCGTTGAAGGCCACGGGGAGCTGTTTTTT. Its translation is CSVEGHGELFF.

This clone came up once. This chain uses TRBV29-1 with TRBJ1-1; D is unclear. The CDR3 runs 12 residues. CDR1 and CDR2 (germline): SQVTM, ANQGSEA. The germline V and J ends were trimmed by 4 bases and 4 bases, with 10 bases remaining between them. The chain's CDR3 is CSVVAGSTEAFF. CDR3 in DNA: TGCAGCGTTGTGGCAGGATCCACTGAAGCTTTCTTT.

This chain uses TRBV2 with TRBJ2-1; TRBD2 agrees at 7 bases. The junction had 10 bases not matched to a gene; V was cut back by 3 bases and J by 5 bases. The CDR3 consists of 16 residues. The germline CDR1 and CDR2 sequences are SNHLY and FYNNEI. CDR3 protein: CASSDYVLAANNEQFF. The CDR3, as DNA: TGTGCCAGCAGTGATTATGTCCTAGCGGCAAACAATGAGCAGTTCTTC.

This chain connects TRBV27 to TRBJ1-2; weak D call: TRBD1 (6 bases). CDR1 and CDR2 from the germline V gene are MNHEY and SMNVEV (reference sequence). Trimming removed 2 bases from V and 7 bases from J, with 14 bases in between. The CDR3 runs 14 residues. In DNA form, the CDR3 reads TGTGCCAGCAGTTTAATTAGGGGGTTCCCTGGCTACACCTTC. It specifies CASSLIRGFPGYTF.

The CDR3 loop is CASSSRTGNNYGYTF. CDR3 bases: TGTGCCAGCAGCTCCCGGACAGGGAATAACTATGGCTACACCTTC. This chain connects TRBV7-9 to TRBJ1-2; 8 positions agree with TRBD1. J was trimmed by 1 base and V by 4 bases; bases with no gene match: 5. This CDR3 comprises 15 residues. Germline loops: CDR1 SEHNR, CDR2 FQNEAQ (reference sequence).

The V call is TRBV7-7, the J call TRBJ2-1; D may be TRBD2 (6 bases). Looked up from germline, CDR1 is SSHAT and CDR2 is FNYEAQ (reference sequence). The V and J ends lost 1 base and 5 bases respectively, with 15 bases between them. CDR3 length: 16 amino acids. This CDR3 is CASSLGSAGRNNEQFF. The DNA for the CDR3 is TGTGCCAGCAGCTTAGGGTCGGCAGGGAGGAACAATGAGCAGTTCTTC.

This sequence joins TRBV6-4 and TRBJ1-1; a possible D gene is TRBD1 (5 bases). The ends were cut back, 4 bases at V and 4 bases at J, with 10 bases in the middle. In germline, CDR1 is MRHNA, CDR2 SNTAGT. CDR3 size: 13 residues. The CDR3 sequence is CASSGGSLTEAFF. The CDR3 nucleotides read TGTGCCAGCAGTGGGGGGTCCCTCACTGAAGCTTTCTTT.

This sequence joins TRBV6-5 and TRBJ2-7, with D possibly TRBD1 on 5 matching bases. CDR1 is MNHEY, CDR2 SVGAGI, per germline. V was clipped by 0 bases and J by 3 bases, with 12 bases between them. The CDR3 contains 15 residues. The DNA for the CDR3 is TGTGCCAGCAGTTACTCCCCAGGGAAAGGCTACGAGCAGTACTTC. This encodes CASSYSPGKGYEQYF.

This clone is labeled large (0.1 to 1%). The rearrangement joins TRBV27 to TRBJ1-2; D not certain. The V gene's germline CDR1 is MNHEY and CDR2 SMNVEV (reference sequence). The V end lost 6 bases, the J end lost 6 bases, and 5 bases lay between the germline ends. The CDR3 is 10 amino acids. CDR3 coding DNA: TGTGCCAGCAGGAAAGATGGCTACACCTTC. It specifies CASRKDGYTF.

The chain employs TRBV28 and TRBJ1-5; D gene uncertain. The V gene lost 2 bases and the J gene lost 4 bases, with 9 bases spanning the gap. The CDR3 is made up of 14 amino acids. Germline values: CDR1 MDHEN, CDR2 SYDVKM. The CDR3 reads CASSLVLGNQPQHF. The CDR3, as DNA: TGTGCCAGCAGTTTAGTCCTTGGGAATCAGCCCCAGCATTTT. Looking up the rest from reference TRBV28 and TRBJ1-5 gives the full variable domain: DVKVTQSSRYLVKRTGEKVFLECVQDMDHENMFWYRQDPGLGLRLIYFSYDVKMKEKGDIPEGYSVSREKKERFSLILESASTNQTSMYLCASSLVLGNQPQHFGDGTRLSIL.

The chain links TRBV6-6 to TRBJ2-5, with D hard to call. The V gene's germline CDR1 is MNHNY and CDR2 SVGAGI (reference sequence). V was clipped by 2 bases and J by 4 bases, with 8 bases between them. The CDR3 runs to 13 residues. CDR3 in amino acids: CASSYPSLETQYF. CDR3 nucleotide sequence: TGTGCCAGCAGTTACCCAAGTCTAGAGACCCAGTACTTC.

The chain carries TRBV10-3 and TRBJ2-5, with D possibly being TRBD1 or TRBD2 (5 bases each). This CDR3 spans 11 amino acids. V gave up 8 bases and J gave up 6 bases, with 10 bases separating them. The V gene's germline CDR1 is ENHRY and CDR2 SYGVKD. As DNA, the CDR3 is TGTGCCATCGGGGGAGAACAGACCCAGTACTTC. Protein: CAIGGEQTQYF.

This chain connects TRBV9 to TRBJ1-2; 11 bases are shared with TRBD1. After removal of 3 bases from V and 3 bases from J, the junction contained 4 bases not matched to a gene. Germline-derived CDR1 and CDR2 are SGDLS and YYNGEE. This CDR3 contains 15 residues. CDR3 DNA sequence: TGTGCCAGCAGCGCGCCGGGACAGGGGGACTATGGCTACACCTTC. This translates into CASSAPGQGDYGYTF.